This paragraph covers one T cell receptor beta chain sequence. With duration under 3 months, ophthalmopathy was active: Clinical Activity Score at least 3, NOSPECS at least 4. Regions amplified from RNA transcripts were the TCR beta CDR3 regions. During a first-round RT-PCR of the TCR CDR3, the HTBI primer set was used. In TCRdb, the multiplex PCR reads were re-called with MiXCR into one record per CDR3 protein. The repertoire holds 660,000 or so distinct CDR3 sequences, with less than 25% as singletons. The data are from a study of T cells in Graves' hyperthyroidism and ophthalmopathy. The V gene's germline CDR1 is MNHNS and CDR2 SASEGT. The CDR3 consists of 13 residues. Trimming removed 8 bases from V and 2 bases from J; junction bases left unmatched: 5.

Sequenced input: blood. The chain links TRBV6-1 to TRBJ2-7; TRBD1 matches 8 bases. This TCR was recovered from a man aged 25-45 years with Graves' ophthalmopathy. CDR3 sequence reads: CASPGGSTYEQYF. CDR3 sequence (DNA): TGTGCCAGCCCAGGGGGCTCTACCTACGAGCAGTACTTC.